This T cell receptor beta chain was found in a study of T cell responses to AZD1222 COVID-19 vaccine. Points from the study as a whole: When two AZD1222 doses had been given, Spike-specific TCR breadth and depth rose. Repertoires in all cases were sampled only once the peak T cell response had passed. Most donors were white British, females outnumbered males, and clonal diversity was possibly underestimated.

With respect to this clone: Its antigen is currently unknown.

Using immunoSEQ multiplex PCR, the repertoire was profiled, and TCRdb retains in-frame clones only, with some absent. The table has approximately 98,000 clones, approximately 89% seen once. V lost 5 bases to trimming and J lost 0 bases, with 11 bases between them. CDR1 and CDR2 (germline): SGHAT, FQNNGV. The CDR3 contains 15 residues. Sequencing used peripheral blood, obtained on day 0 of MenACWY control vaccination. The chain joins TRBV11-2 to TRBJ1-3; no clear D gene. The TCR comes from an adult in good health. The CDR3 nucleotides are TGTGCCAGCAGCCCCTATACTTCCTCTGGAAACACCATATATTTT. As protein: CASSPYTSSGNTIYF.